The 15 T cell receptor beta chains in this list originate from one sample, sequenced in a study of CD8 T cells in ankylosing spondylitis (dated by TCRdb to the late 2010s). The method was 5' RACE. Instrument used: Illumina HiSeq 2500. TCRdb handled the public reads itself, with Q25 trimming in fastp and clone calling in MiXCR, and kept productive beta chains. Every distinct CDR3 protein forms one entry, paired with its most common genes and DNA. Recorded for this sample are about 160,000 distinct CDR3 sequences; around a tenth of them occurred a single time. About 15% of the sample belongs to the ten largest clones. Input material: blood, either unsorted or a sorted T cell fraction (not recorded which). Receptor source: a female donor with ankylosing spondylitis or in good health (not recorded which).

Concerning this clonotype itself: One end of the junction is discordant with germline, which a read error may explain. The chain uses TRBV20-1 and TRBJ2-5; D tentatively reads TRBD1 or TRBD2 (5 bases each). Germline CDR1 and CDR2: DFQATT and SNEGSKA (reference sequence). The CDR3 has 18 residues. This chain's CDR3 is CCARGGRWAGPPQETQYF. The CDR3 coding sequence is TGCTGTGCTAGGGGTGGTAGGTGGGCGGGCCCCCCACAAGAGACCCAGTACTTC.

CDR3 nucleotides: TGTGCCAGCAGTACCCCGGGGACGACCACCGGGGAGCTGTTTTTT. This sequence encodes CASSTPGTTTGELFF. The rearrangement links TRBV6-1 to TRBJ2-2; D may match TRBD1 or TRBD2 (5 bases each). Germline assignment: CDR1 MNHNS and CDR2 SASEGT. This CDR3 region has 15 residues. Trimming cost V 5 bases and J 4 bases, with 14 bases left between them.

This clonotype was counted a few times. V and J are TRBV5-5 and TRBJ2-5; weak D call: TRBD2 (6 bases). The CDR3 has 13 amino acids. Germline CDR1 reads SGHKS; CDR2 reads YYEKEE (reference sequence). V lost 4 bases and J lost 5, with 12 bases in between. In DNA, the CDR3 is TGTGCCAGCAGCCCCGGGACTTCTGAGACCCAGTACTTC. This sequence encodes CASSPGTSETQYF.

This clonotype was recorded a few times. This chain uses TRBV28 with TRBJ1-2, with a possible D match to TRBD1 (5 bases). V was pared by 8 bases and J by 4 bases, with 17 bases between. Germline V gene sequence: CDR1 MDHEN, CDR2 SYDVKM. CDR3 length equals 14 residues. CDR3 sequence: CASQQLPGLYGYTF. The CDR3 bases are TGTGCCAGCCAGCAGCTACCGGGGCTCTATGGCTACACCTTC.

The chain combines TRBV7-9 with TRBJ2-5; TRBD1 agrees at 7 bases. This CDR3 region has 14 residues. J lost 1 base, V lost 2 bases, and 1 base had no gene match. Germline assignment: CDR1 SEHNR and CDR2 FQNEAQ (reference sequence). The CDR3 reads CASSLYRGQETQYF. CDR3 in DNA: TGTGCCAGCAGCTTATACAGGGGCCAAGAGACCCAGTACTTC.

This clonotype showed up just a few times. CDR3 nucleotide sequence: TGTGCCAGCAGCCCCGAAAATGCCTACGAGCAGTACTTC. Amino acids: CASSPENAYEQYF. The gene calls are TRBV7-9 and TRBJ2-7; no reliable D call. Trimming shortened V by 5 bases and J by 2 bases, and 10 bases separated the two germline ends. The CDR3 spans 13 residues. The germline V gene has CDR1 SEHNR and CDR2 FQNEAQ (reference sequence).

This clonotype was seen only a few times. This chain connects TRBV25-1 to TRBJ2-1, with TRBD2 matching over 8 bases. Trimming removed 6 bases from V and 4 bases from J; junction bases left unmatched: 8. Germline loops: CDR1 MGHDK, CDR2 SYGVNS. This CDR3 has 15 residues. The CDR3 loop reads CASRPGGEPYNEQFF. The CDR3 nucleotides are TGTGCCAGCAGACCGGGGGGGGAACCTTACAATGAGCAGTTCTTC.

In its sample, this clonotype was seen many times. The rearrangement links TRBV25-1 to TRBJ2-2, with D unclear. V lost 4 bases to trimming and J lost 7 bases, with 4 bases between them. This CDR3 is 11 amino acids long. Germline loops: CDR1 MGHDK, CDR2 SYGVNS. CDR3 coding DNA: TGTGCCAGCAGTGCAGGCGGGGAGCTGTTTTTT. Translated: CASSAGGELFF.

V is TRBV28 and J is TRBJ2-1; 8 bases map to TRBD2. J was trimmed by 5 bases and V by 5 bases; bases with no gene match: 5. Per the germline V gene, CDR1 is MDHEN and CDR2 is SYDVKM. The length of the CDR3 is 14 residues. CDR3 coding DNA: TGTGCCAGCAGTCTTAGCGGGATAGACAATGAGCAGTTCTTC. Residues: CASSLSGIDNEQFF. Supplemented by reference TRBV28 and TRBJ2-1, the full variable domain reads DVKVTQSSRYLVKRTGEKVFLECVQDMDHENMFWYRQDPGLGLRLIYFSYDVKMKEKGDIPEGYSVSREKKERFSLILESASTNQTSMYLCASSLSGIDNEQFFGPGTRLTVL.

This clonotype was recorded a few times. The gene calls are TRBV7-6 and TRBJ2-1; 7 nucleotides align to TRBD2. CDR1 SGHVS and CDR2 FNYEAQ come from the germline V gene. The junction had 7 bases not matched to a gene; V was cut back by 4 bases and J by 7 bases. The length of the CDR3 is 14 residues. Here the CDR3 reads CASSWEGRGNEQFF. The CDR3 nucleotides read TGTGCCAGCAGCTGGGAGGGGCGGGGTAATGAGCAGTTCTTC.

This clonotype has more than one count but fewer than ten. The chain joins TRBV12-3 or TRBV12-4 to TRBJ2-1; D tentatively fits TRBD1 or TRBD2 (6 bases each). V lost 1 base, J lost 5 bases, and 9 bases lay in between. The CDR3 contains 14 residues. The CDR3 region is CASSLGRGDNEQFF. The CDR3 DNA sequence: TGTGCCAGCAGTTTAGGTAGGGGGGACAATGAGCAGTTCTTC.

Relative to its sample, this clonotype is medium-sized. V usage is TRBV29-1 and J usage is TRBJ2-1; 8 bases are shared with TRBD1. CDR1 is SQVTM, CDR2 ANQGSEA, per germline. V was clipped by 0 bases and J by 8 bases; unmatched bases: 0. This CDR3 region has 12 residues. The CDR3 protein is CSVEEDRDEQFF. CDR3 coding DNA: TGCAGCGTTGAAGAGGACAGGGATGAGCAGTTCTTC.

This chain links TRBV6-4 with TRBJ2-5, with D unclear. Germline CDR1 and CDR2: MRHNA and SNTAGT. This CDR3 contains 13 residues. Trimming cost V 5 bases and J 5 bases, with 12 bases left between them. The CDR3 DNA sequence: TGTGCCAGCAGTCTTAACGTTTTTGAGACCCAGTACTTC. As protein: CASSLNVFETQYF.

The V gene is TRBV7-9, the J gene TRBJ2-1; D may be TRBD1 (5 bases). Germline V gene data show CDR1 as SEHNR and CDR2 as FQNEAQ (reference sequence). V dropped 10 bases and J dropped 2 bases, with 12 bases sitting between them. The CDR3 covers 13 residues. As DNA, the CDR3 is TGTGCCATCCAGGGTTCCACCTACAATGAGCAGTTCTTC. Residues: CAIQGSTYNEQFF.

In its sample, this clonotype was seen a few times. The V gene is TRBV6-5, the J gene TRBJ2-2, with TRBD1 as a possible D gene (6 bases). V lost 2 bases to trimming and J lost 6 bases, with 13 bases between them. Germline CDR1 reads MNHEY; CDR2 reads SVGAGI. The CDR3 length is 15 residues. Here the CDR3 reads CASSYTKTGPGELFF. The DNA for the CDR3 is TGTGCCAGCAGTTACACCAAGACAGGCCCCGGGGAGCTGTTTTTT.